What follows describes a single T cell receptor beta chain. Its antigen has not been determined. No quality values exist for individual bases; no much larger clone is one base distant. This entry comes from a study of blood T cell repertoires in COVID-19 (dated by TCRdb to about 2020). General notes on the study: Samples from collaborators originated in the United States, Italy and Spain and spanned both the acute and convalescent phases of COVID-19. Sample metadata almost always included a de-identified subject ID, COVID-19 status, age in years and sex. Samples came from the ongoing ImmuneRACE study (first 160 participants) plus 1,254 subjects from 6 global collaborators. A freely available public database, intended as a resource for researchers studying the immune response to SARS-CoV-2, is where the repertoires were released. HLA class I and class II types, where available, came from metadata supplied by the sample provider rather than from assay-based typing. Subjects who had been exposed to COVID-19, were actively infected with it, or had recovered from it provided the deeply sampled blood TCRbeta repertoires that made up the dataset. The material from the prospective study consisted of cDNA or gDNA derived from T cells, B-cell-depleted T cells, or PBMCs. Broader findings and caveats from the paper: The quantity of clinical and demographic metadata differed by source and by participant and was supplied without curation.

The collaborating institutions used their own protocols to collect whole blood in K2EDTA tubes. For TCRbeta analysis, collaborators shipped samples as frozen whole blood, isolated PBMCs, or DNA extracted from either of those sample types. TCRbeta CDR3 regions were amplified from genomic DNA by means of the immunoSEQ Assay, a bias-controlled multiplex PCR. As for how the authors treated the data: Within the assay, amplification of reference gene primers was used to estimate how many nucleated cells each sample contained. To quantify the absolute abundance of each unique TCRbeta CDR3 rearrangement, sequence reads were collapsed and filtered. Productive Simpson clonality was computed per sample as the square root of Simpson's diversity index over productive rearrangements. The table comes from immuneACCESS by way of TCRdb, which keeps in-frame sequences with V and J called. Part of the clones is missing from these tables; in studies checked, under half for an unresolved V gene and the rest for unknown reasons. The V and J calls and clone size were taken over from that table, and D and trimming were inferred from the DNA. The sample contains some 150,000 clones, around 84% of them found a single time. The leading ten clones occupy 35% to 40% of the sample.

Germline trimming: 4 bases from V, 8 bases from J; junction bases outside gene matches: 9. The germline V gene (reference sequence) yields MNHEY for CDR1 and SMNVEV for CDR2. Including cysteine and phenylalanine, the CDR3 has 14 amino acids. The only DNA kept is the CDR3, 42 bases in frame from the first base. The clonotype originates from a human donor in a cohort sampled during active COVID-19. Here the chain combines TRBV27 and TRBJ1-2, and TRBD1 aligns with 8 junction nucleotides. The sequencing input was peripheral blood. The sequence in DNA is TGTGCCAGCAGTTCATACCAGGGGGCTGGGGGCTACACCTTC. It specifies CASSSYQGAGGYTF.